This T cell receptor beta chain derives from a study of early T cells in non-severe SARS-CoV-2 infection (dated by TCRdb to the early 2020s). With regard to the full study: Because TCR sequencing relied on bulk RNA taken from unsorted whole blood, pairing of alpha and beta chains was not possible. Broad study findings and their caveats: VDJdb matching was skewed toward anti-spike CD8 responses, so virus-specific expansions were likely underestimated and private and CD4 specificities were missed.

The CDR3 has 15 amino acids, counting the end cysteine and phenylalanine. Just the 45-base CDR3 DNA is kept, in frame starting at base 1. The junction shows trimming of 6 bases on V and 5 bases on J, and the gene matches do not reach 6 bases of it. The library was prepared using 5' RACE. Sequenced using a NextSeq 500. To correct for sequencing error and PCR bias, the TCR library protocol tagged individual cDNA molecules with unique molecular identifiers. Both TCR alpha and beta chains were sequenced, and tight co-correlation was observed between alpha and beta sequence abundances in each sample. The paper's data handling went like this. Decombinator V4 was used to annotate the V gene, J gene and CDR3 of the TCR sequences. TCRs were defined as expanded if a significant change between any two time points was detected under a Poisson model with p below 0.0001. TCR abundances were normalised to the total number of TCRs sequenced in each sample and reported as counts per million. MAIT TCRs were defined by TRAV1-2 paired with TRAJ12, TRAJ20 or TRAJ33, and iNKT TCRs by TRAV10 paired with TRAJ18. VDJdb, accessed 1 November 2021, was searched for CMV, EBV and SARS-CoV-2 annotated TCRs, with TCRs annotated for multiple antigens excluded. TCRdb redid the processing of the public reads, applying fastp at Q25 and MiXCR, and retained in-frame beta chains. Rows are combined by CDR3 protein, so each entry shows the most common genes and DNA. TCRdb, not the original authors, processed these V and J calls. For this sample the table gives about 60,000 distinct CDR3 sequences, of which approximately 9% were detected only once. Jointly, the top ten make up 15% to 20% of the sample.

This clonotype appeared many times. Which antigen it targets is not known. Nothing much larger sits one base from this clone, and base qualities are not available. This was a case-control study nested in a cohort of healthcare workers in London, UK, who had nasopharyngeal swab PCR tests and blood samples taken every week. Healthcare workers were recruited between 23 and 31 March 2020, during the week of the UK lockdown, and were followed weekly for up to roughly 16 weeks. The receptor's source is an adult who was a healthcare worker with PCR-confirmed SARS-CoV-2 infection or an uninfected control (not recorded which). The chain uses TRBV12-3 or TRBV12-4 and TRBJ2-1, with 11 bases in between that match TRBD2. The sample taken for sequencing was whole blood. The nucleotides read TGTGCCAGCAGGAAAGGACTAGCGGGCAACAATGAGCAGTTCTTC. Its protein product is CASRKGLAGNNEQFF.